This T cell receptor (beta chain) was captured by sequencing in a study of blood T cells in healthy people across ages. Trimming took off 7 bases at V and 5 bases at J, with 12 bases between the two ends. The CDR3 spans 13 residues. Germline V CDR1 and CDR2: SNHLY, FYNNEI. A second PCR, run for roughly 7 to 12 cycles, used a sample-barcoded 5' primer plus a J-beta primer mix. Each of the samples gave a minimum of 3 million paired-end reads that contained CDR3. Each CDR3 protein is one row after TCRdb ran MiXCR on the 5' RACE reads. This table has roughly 1,500,000 distinct CDR3 sequences, around two fifths appearing once.

The sample was blood. The rearrangement joins TRBV2 to TRBJ2-1; D is unclear. The clonotype comes from a woman in her late teens or twenties in good health. CDR3 sequence: CASMLGFNNEQFF. The CDR3 bases are TGTGCCAGCATGCTAGGGTTCAACAATGAGCAGTTCTTC. Drawing the rest from reference TRBV2 and TRBJ2-1, the complete variable domain is EPEVTQTPSHQVTQMGQEVILRCVPISNHLYFYWYRQILGQKVEFLVSFYNNEISEKSEIFDDQFSVERPDGSNFTLKIRSTKLEDSAMYFCASMLGFNNEQFFGPGTRLTVL.